The clone carrying this T cell receptor (beta chain) was picked up a small number of times. As yet, its antigen is unknown. It is likely a read error: a sequence one base away is far more abundant. The sample belongs to a study of T cells in narcolepsy. Study overall: Healthy controls were enrolled alongside patients with narcolepsy type 1 or type 2.

TCRdb's copy holds only in-frame clones and misses some; the assay was immunoSEQ multiplex PCR. The sample contains 10,000 to 12,000 clones, about three quarters of which appear only once. The study, taken as a whole, reports: Healthy controls reportedly lacked the autoreactive clonotypes serially found in patients' blood. Comparing one patient's CSF and blood CD4+ clonotypes highlighted HCRT- and TRIB2-specific autoreactive clonotypes.

The CDR3 is 15 residues long. Germline V gene sequence: CDR1 SGHDT, CDR2 YYEEEE. The source is a human donor with narcolepsy. Sequencing was performed on CD45RA- memory CD8+ T cells from PBMCs. The chain recombines TRBV5-6 with TRBJ1-6; no clear D gene. The CDR3 nucleotides are TGTGCCAGCAGCCTGGGAGTTCCCTATAATTCACGCCTCCACTTT. Encoded protein: CASSLGVPYNSRLHF.